The 9 T cell receptor beta chains given below trace back to one sample, sequenced in a study of blood T cell repertoires in COVID-19. Produced via immunoSEQ multiplex PCR; TCRdb's table is partial and in-frame only. The sample includes some 170,000 clones, 60% to 80% of them seen just once. The material sequenced was PBMCs or T cells enriched from blood (not recorded which). The receptors were gathered from a woman aged 45-65 years who had recovered from COVID-19.

This chain joins TRBV28 and TRBJ2-3; D is perhaps TRBD2 (6 bases). V lost 3 bases to trimming and J lost 0 bases, with 19 bases between them. CDR1 MDHEN and CDR2 SYDVKM come from the germline V gene. The CDR3 is 18 residues long. The CDR3 DNA follows: TGTGCCAGCAGTTTTGGGAGGTGGGGGATACCTAGCACAGATACGCAGTATTTT. It is translated as CASSFGRWGIPSTDTQYF.

This rearrangement joins TRBV6-5 to TRBJ2-7; weak D call: TRBD2 (7 bases). V was trimmed by 5 bases and J by 1 base, leaving 15 bases between them. Germline assignment: CDR1 MNHEY and CDR2 SVGAGI. CDR3 length equals 15 residues. CDR3 coding DNA: TGTGCCAGCAGTCGTGATCGGGGGGCTTCCTACGAGCAGTACTTC. Protein product: CASSRDRGASYEQYF.

The J gene is TRBJ2-1, the V gene TRBV9; 13 nucleotides align to TRBD2. The CDR3 is 16 amino acids. Germline V gene data show CDR1 as SGDLS and CDR2 as YYNGEE. J lost 5 bases, V lost 5 bases, and 7 bases had no gene match. CDR3 protein: CASRISGLAGNNEQFF. The CDR3 bases are TGTGCCAGCAGGATATCGGGACTAGCGGGAAACAATGAGCAGTTCTTC.

The chain is built from TRBV5-1 and TRBJ2-5; D is possibly TRBD1 (5 bases). V gave up 4 bases and J gave up 2 bases, with 15 bases separating them. There are 15 residues in the CDR3. The germline gives CDR1 SGHRS, CDR2 YFSETQ. The CDR3 is CASSPQAGQQETQYF. In DNA form, the CDR3 reads TGCGCCAGCAGCCCACAGGCAGGCCAGCAAGAGACCCAGTACTTC.

The chain links TRBV11-2 to TRBJ1-1, with D possibly matching TRBD1 (6 bases). This CDR3 has 17 residues. V lost 1 base and J lost 3, with 18 bases in between. Germline V gene data show CDR1 as SGHAT and CDR2 as FQNNGV. The CDR3 DNA sequence: TGTGCCAGCAGCTTAGCCGTGGGGCAGGGGCGACACACTGAAGCTTTCTTT. Translation: CASSLAVGQGRHTEAFF.

V and J are TRBV11-2 and TRBJ2-2, with D possibly being TRBD1 (5 bases). In germline, CDR1 is SGHAT, CDR2 FQNNGV. The length of the CDR3 is 13 residues. V lost 4 bases to trimming and J lost 6 bases, with 9 bases between them. The CDR3 bases are TGTGCCAGCAGCTACAGGTCTGCCGGGGAGCTGTTTTTT. Translation: CASSYRSAGELFF.

V gene TRBV7-9 combines with J gene TRBJ2-7, with 9 bases lining up with TRBD1. Germline V gene lookup returns CDR1 SEHNR and CDR2 FQNEAQ (reference sequence). This CDR3 region has 17 residues. J was trimmed by 1 base and V by 3 bases; bases with no gene match: 10. CDR3 loop: CASSFPRQGESSYEQYF. For the CDR3, the DNA is TGTGCCAGCAGCTTCCCCCGACAGGGGGAATCTTCCTACGAGCAGTACTTC.

The rearrangement joins TRBV5-1 to TRBJ2-6, with D possibly being TRBD1 (6 bases). The CDR3 has 17 residues. Germline CDR1 and CDR2: SGHRS and YFSETQ. V was shortened by 4 bases and J by 0 bases, with 14 bases between the two germline ends. CDR3 sequence reads: CASSRATGSSGANVLTF. The CDR3 DNA reads TGCGCCAGCAGCCGGGCGACAGGAAGCTCTGGGGCCAACGTCCTGACTTTC.

The chain combines TRBV7-2 with TRBJ2-2; 9 bases are a match to TRBD1. Germline CDR1 reads SGHTA; CDR2 reads FQGNSA. V trimming: 5 bases; J trimming: 5 bases; junction bases outside the gene matches: 3. This CDR3 has 14 amino acids. The CDR3 here is CASSHRGRTGELFF. CDR3 in DNA: TGTGCCAGCAGCCACAGGGGGCGTACCGGGGAGCTGTTTTTT.